The text below deals with one TCR beta chain. It has no known antigen specificity. Nothing much larger sits one base from this clone, and base qualities are not available. Another Seattle source contributed samples from volunteer blood donors who had recovered from COVID-19. The collaborating institutions used their own protocols to collect whole blood in K2EDTA tubes. For TCRbeta analysis, collaborator samples were shipped as frozen whole blood, as isolated PBMCs, or as DNA extracted from either sample type. This record belongs to a study of blood T cell repertoires in COVID-19 (dated by TCRdb to about 2020). About the full investigation: Collaborator samples came from the United States, Italy and Spain and covered acute and convalescent phases of COVID-19. The material from the prospective study consisted of cDNA or gDNA derived from T cells, B-cell-depleted T cells, or PBMCs. Subjects who had been exposed to COVID-19, were actively infected with it, or had recovered from it provided the deeply sampled blood TCRbeta repertoires that made up the dataset. The repertoires were made available in a free public database intended to serve as a resource for research on the immune response to SARS-CoV-2. The samples were drawn from the first 160 participants of the ongoing ImmuneRACE study and from 1,254 subjects provided by 6 global collaborators. Sample metadata almost always included a de-identified subject ID, COVID-19 status, age in years and sex. Where HLA class I and class II types were available, the types were taken from metadata supplied by the sample provider, not from assay-based typing.

The immunoSEQ Assay, a bias-controlled multiplex PCR, was used to amplify TCRbeta CDR3 regions from genomic DNA. In the original analysis: Within the assay, amplification of reference gene primers was used to estimate how many nucleated cells each sample contained. To quantify the absolute abundance of each unique TCRbeta CDR3 rearrangement, sequence reads were collapsed and filtered. For each sample, productive Simpson clonality was calculated as the square root of Simpson's diversity index over productive rearrangements. TCRdb's version of the immuneACCESS table is confined to in-frame rearrangements and falls short of the full clone set. An unresolved V gene accounts for under half of the shortfall where checked; the remainder is of unknown origin. V, J and clone size are taken as reported in that table, and D and trimming were inferred from the DNA itself. For this sample there are roughly 260,000 clones; about 87% appear just once. Under 4.5% of the sample lies in the top ten.

General conclusions and limits of the study: The quantity of clinical and demographic metadata differed by source and by participant and was supplied without curation.

The CDR3 runs 18 amino acids, cysteine and phenylalanine included. Of the read, only the CDR3 DNA is kept; its 54 bases are in frame from base 1. The germline V end is reduced by 4 bases and the J end by 5 bases; junction bases left unmatched: 18. CDR1 and CDR2, per the germline V gene, are MGHRA and YSYEKL. Sequencing was done on a sample of peripheral blood. This receptor was obtained from a man aged 60 to 69 who had recovered from COVID-19. The rearranged chain carries TRBV4-1 and TRBJ2-5; 8 bases in the junction line up with TRBD2. The DNA sequence is given as TGCGCCAGCAGCCCCTTTTTAAAGGCGGGGGGCTCGGGGGAGACCCAGTACTTC. Its protein product is CASSPFLKAGGSGETQYF.